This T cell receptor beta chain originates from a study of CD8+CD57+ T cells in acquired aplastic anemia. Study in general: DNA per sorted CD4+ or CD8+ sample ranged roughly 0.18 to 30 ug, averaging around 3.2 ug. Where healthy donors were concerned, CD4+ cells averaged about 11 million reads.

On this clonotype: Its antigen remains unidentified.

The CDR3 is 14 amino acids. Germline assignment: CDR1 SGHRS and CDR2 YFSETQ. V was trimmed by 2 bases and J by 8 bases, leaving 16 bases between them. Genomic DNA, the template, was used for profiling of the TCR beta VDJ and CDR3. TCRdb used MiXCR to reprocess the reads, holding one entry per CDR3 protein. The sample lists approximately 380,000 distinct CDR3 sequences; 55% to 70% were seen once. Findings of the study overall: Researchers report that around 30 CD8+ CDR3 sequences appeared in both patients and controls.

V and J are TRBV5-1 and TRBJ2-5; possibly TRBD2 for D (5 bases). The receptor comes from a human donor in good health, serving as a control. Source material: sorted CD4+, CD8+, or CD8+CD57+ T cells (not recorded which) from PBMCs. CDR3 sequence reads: CASSFAGAQRTQYF. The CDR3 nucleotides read TGCGCCAGCAGCTTCGCGGGTGCGCAAAGAACCCAGTACTTC.